This T cell receptor (beta chain) appears in the sequencing data of a study of blood T cell repertoires in COVID-19. With 4 bases removed from V and 3 bases from J, the gap between germline ends came to 11 bases. Germline lookup yields CDR1 SGDLS and CDR2 YYNGEE. The CDR3 runs 13 residues. Profiled with immunoSEQ multiplex PCR; TCRdb holds only in-frame clones, not every one. The sample has under 400,000 clones, 85% to 90% seen once. This receptor was taken from a woman younger than 45 with COVID-19, enrolled during active disease. Sequences were obtained from peripheral blood. The chain combines TRBV9 with TRBJ2-7, with D unclear. The CDR3 DNA sequence: TGTGCCAGCAGCCCTGGGCACCTCTACGAGCAGTACTTC. It translates to CASSPGHLYEQYF. Full variable domain (outside the CDR3, taken from reference TRBV9 and TRBJ2-7): DSGVTQTPKHLITATGQRVTLRCSPRSGDLSVYWYQQSLDQGLQFLIQYYNGEERAKGNILERFSAQQFPDLHSELNLSSLELGDSALYFCASSPGHLYEQYFGPGTRLTVT.